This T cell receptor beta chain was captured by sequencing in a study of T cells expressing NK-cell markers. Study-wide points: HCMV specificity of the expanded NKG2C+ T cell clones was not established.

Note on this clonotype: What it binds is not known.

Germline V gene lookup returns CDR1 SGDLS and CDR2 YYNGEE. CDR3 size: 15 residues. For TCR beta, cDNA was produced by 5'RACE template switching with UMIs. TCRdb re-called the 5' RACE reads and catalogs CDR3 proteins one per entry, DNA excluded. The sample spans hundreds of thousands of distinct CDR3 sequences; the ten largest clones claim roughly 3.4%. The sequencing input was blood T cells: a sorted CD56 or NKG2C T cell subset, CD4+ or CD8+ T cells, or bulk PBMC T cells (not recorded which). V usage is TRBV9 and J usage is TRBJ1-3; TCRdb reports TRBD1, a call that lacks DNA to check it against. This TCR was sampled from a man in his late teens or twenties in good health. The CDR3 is CASSRDRGPGNTIYF.